This T cell receptor (beta chain) is drawn from a study of blood T cells in healthy people across ages. Study results and caveats: The donors' CMV status was not determined, possibly confounding changes in expanded clonotypes. Long-lived donors exceeded aged donors in naive CD4+ cells and diversity. Strong correlation was found linking TCR beta diversity to naive T cell percentage.

This clonotype was recorded only once. Its antigen is not identified. Alongside a J-beta primer mix, a sample-barcoded 5' primer served in a second PCR lasting roughly 6 to 11 cycles. Using its own MiXCR run on the 5' RACE reads, TCRdb lists one record per CDR3 protein. Of around 500,000 distinct CDR3 sequences in the sample, about 29% were seen once. The CDR3 has 16 amino acids. Per the germline V gene, CDR1 is LNHNV and CDR2 is YYDKDF (reference sequence). V lost 0 bases and J lost 3, with 15 bases in between. The same specimen was also included in a second study, on T cells of mothers and their children. In that study: Material was donated by three healthy Caucasian mothers and their six children.

The chain employs TRBV15 and TRBJ2-7; D call uncertain. The TCR sequence derives from a boy younger than 10 in good health. The sequenced material came from blood. The DNA of the CDR3 is TGTGCCACCAGCAGAGATCTGGCACAGTACAACTACGAGCAGTACTTC. This encodes CATSRDLAQYNYEQYF.